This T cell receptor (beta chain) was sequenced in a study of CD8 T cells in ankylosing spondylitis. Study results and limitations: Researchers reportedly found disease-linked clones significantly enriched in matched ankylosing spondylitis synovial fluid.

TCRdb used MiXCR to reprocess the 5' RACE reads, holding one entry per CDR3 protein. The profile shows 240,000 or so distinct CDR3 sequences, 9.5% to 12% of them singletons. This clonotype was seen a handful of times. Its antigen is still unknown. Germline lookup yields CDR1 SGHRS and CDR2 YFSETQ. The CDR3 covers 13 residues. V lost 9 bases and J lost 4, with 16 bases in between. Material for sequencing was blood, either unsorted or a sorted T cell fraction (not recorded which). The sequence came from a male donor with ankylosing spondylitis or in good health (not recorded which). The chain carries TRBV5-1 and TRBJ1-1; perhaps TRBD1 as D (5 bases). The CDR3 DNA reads TGCGCCACCGCGGGGGGGATTGGCACTGAAGCTTTCTTT. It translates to CATAGGIGTEAFF.